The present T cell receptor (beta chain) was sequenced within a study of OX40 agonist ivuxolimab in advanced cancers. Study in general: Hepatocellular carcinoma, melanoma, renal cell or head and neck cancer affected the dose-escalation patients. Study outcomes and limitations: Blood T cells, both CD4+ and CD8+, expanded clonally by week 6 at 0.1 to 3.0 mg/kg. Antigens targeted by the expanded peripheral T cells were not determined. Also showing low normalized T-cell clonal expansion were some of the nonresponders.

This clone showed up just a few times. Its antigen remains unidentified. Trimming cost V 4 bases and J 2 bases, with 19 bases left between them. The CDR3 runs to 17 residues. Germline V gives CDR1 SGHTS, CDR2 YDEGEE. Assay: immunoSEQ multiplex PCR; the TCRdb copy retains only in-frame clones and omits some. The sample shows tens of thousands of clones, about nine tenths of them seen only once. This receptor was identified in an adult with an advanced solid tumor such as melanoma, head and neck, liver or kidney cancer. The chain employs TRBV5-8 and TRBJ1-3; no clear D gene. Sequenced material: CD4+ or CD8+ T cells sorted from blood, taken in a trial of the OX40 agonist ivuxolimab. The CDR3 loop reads CASSHVITRLAGNTIYF. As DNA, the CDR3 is TGTGCCAGCAGCCATGTAATCACCCGTCTAGCTGGAAACACCATATATTTT.